Following are 25 T cell receptor beta chains from one sample sequenced in a study of T cells after yellow fever vaccination (dated by TCRdb to 2018 to 2020). Receptor libraries were prepared by 5' RACE. Sequencing was carried out with an Illumina NovaSeq 6000. Using fastp trimming at Q25 and MiXCR clonotype assembly, TCRdb reanalyzed the public sequencing data and kept in-frame beta chains. Records with the same CDR3 protein are collapsed into one entry carrying the most frequent genes and DNA. The sample yields about 430,000 distinct CDR3 sequences; over 15% were counted once. The ten largest account for 15% to 20% of the sample. The treatment or condition label corresponds to: live attenuated yellow fever vaccine strain. The sample here was PBMCs, taken before the yellow fever booster vaccination. The receptor set was obtained from a man aged 18 to 30 who received the YFV17D yellow fever vaccine.

The CDR3 here is CASSTRQGEIRGYTF. The DNA of the CDR3 is TGTGCCAGCAGCACTAGACAGGGAGAGATCAGGGGCTACACCTTC. This chain joins TRBV9 and TRBJ1-2; 7 bases map to TRBD1. The CDR3 contains 15 residues. CDR1 SGDLS and CDR2 YYNGEE come from the germline V gene. Trimming removed 4 bases from V and 8 bases from J; junction bases left unmatched: 14.

The DNA for the CDR3 is TGCAGTGCATGGAAGGGGACCTACAATGAGCAGTTCTTC. Translation: CSAWKGTYNEQFF. This chain connects TRBV20-1 to TRBJ2-1; a weak D match, TRBD1 (5 bases). V dropped 6 bases and J dropped 2 bases, with 11 bases sitting between them. Germline-derived CDR1 and CDR2 are DFQATT and SNEGSKA (reference sequence). CDR3 length: 13 residues.

This clonotype was seen only a few times. V and J are TRBV20-1 and TRBJ1-1, with a possible D match to TRBD1 (6 bases). Per germline, CDR1 DFQATT and CDR2 SNEGSKA (reference sequence). This CDR3 has 14 residues. Trimming removed 6 bases from V and 1 base from J, with 15 bases in between. The CDR3 loop reads CSAKTGQTNTEAFF. The DNA for the CDR3 is TGCAGTGCAAAAACTGGACAGACGAACACTGAAGCTTTCTTT.

This clonotype has a handful of counts. The V call is TRBV27, the J call TRBJ1-2; D not resolved. Germline CDR1 is MNHEY and CDR2 is SMNVEV (reference sequence). Trimming cost V 6 bases and J 0 bases, with 11 bases left between them. This CDR3 is built from 14 residues. CDR3 sequence: CASRLPGTNYGYTF. The CDR3 DNA sequence: TGTGCCAGCAGATTGCCGGGTACTAACTATGGCTACACCTTC.

V is TRBV6-2 or TRBV6-3 and J is TRBJ2-1; TRBD2 matches at 7 bases. Trimming removed 7 bases from V and 5 bases from J; junction bases left unmatched: 8. Looked up from germline, CDR1 is MNHEY and CDR2 is SVGEGT. This CDR3 spans 14 amino acids. CDR3 DNA sequence: TGTGCCAGCACGGCTAGCGGACTACACAATGAGCAGTTCTTC. Its protein product is CASTASGLHNEQFF.

CDR3 in DNA: TGTGCCAGCAGCGGCGCAGGACTCTACAATGAGCAGTTCTTC. Amino acid sequence: CASSGAGLYNEQFF. The chain joins TRBV9 to TRBJ2-1; possibly TRBD2 for D (5 bases). The CDR3 sequence is 14 residues long. V was cut by 3 bases and J by 3 bases, with 10 bases left in between. Germline values: CDR1 SGDLS, CDR2 YYNGEE.

J is TRBJ2-7 and V is TRBV5-6; D remains unclear. The CDR3 is 11 amino acids. The germline gives CDR1 SGHDT, CDR2 YYEEEE. V gave up 2 bases and J gave up 5 bases, with 5 bases separating them. The CDR3 DNA sequence: TGTGCCAGCAGCTTTTATAACGAGCAGTACGTC. The encoded protein is CASSFYNEQYV.

V usage is TRBV18 and J usage is TRBJ1-5, with D uncertain. Per germline, CDR1 KGHSH and CDR2 LQKENI. The V end was cut by 6 bases, the J end by 5 bases, with 11 bases between. The CDR3 contains 13 residues. The CDR3 spells CASSQGLDQPQHF. CDR3 bases: TGTGCCAGCTCGCAAGGGCTGGATCAGCCCCAGCATTTT.

The chain employs TRBV12-3 or TRBV12-4 and TRBJ1-4, with 7 bases aligning to TRBD1. The CDR3 is 14 residues long. The V gene end was trimmed by 1 base and the J gene end by 8 bases; junction bases not matched to a gene: 4. The CDR3 loop reads CASSLEGAGEKLFF. The CDR3 region has the DNA TGTGCCAGCAGTTTAGAGGGGGCGGGAGAAAAACTGTTTTTT.

This chain connects TRBV3-1 to TRBJ1-2; the D gene is possibly TRBD1 (6 bases). Germline-derived CDR1 and CDR2 are LGHDT and YNNKEL (reference sequence). The CDR3 is 14 amino acids. V was clipped by 2 bases and J by 8 bases, with 15 bases between them. CDR3 coding DNA: TGTGCCAGCAGCCAACCCGGGGGGGCGGCGGGCTACACCTTC. Translation gives CASSQPGGAAGYTF.

In this sample, this clonotype turned up a few times. V and J are TRBV4-2 and TRBJ2-7; 9 bases are a match to TRBD1. The germline gives CDR1 LGHNA, CDR2 YNFKEQ. Trimming cost V 0 bases and J 2 bases; bases outside gene matches: 2. This CDR3 is built from 15 residues. CDR3: CASSQETGGAYEQYF. The CDR3, as DNA: TGTGCCAGCAGCCAAGAGACAGGGGGGGCCTACGAGCAGTACTTC.

This clonotype was seen a few times. This chain connects TRBV7-2 to TRBJ2-1; a weak D match, TRBD1 (6 bases). Germline CDR1 SGHTA, CDR2 FQGNSA. This CDR3 spans 15 amino acids. V was shortened by 2 bases and J by 3 bases, with 11 bases between the two germline ends. The CDR3 DNA sequence: TGTGCCAGCAGCTTACAGGGGATTTTCTACAATGAGCAGTTCTTC. The encoded protein is CASSLQGIFYNEQFF.

The V gene is TRBV2, the J gene TRBJ2-5; D gene uncertain. Trimming cost V 7 bases and J 5 bases, with 11 bases left between them. The germline V gene has CDR1 SNHLY and CDR2 FYNNEI. This CDR3 spans 12 amino acids. CDR3 amino acids: CASTGGTETQYF. The CDR3 DNA reads TGTGCCAGCACCGGCGGTACTGAGACCCAGTACTTC.

This chain links TRBV19 with TRBJ2-6, with D unresolved. CDR3 size: 15 residues. The germline gives CDR1 LNHDA, CDR2 SQIVND (reference sequence). Trimming pared 9 bases from V and 0 bases from J, leaving 12 bases between. The CDR3 bases are TGTGCCAGCCGCGCTCAGAGCTCTGGGGCCAACGTCCTGACTTTC. This codes for CASRAQSSGANVLTF.

The chain is built from TRBV7-2 and TRBJ1-3; 7 bases agree with TRBD1. The CDR3 extends over 19 amino acids. V gave up 5 bases and J gave up 0 bases; unmatched junction bases: 16. The germline CDR1 and CDR2 sequences are SGHTA and FQGNSA. This chain's CDR3 is CASSRVGARTGTSGNTIYF. CDR3 nucleotides: TGTGCCAGCAGCCGAGTGGGGGCGAGGACAGGAACCTCTGGAAACACCATATATTTT.

The chain has TRBV24-1 and TRBJ2-1; no firm D call. V was clipped by 3 bases and J by 0 bases, with 11 bases between them. The germline gives CDR1 KGHDR, CDR2 SFDVKD. The CDR3 consists of 16 residues. CDR3 amino acids: CATSDEASPSYNEQFF. CDR3 in DNA: TGTGCCACCAGTGATGAGGCTTCGCCCTCCTACAATGAGCAGTTCTTC.

The chain employs TRBV19 and TRBJ1-5; TRBD1 matches 7 bases. Germline V gene lookup returns CDR1 LNHDA and CDR2 SQIVND (reference sequence). This CDR3 spans 13 amino acids. V lost 5 bases, J lost 3 bases, and 1 base stayed unmatched. The CDR3: CASSGTANQPQHF. The CDR3 DNA reads as TGTGCCAGTAGTGGGACAGCCAATCAGCCCCAGCATTTT.

The rearrangement uses TRBV30 and TRBJ1-6; D gene ambiguous. V lost 4 bases and J 9 bases, leaving 16 bases between the germline ends. This CDR3 region has 14 residues. CDR1 and CDR2 (germline): GTSNPN, SVGIG (reference sequence). The CDR3 sequence is CAWTRRPTSSPLHF. The CDR3 DNA reads TGTGCCTGGACCCGAAGACCGACCAGTTCACCCCTCCACTTT.

This clonotype was found many times. This rearrangement joins TRBV5-1 to TRBJ2-1; 12 bases fit TRBD1. Per germline, CDR1 SGHRS and CDR2 YFSETQ. CDR3 length: 16 residues. V was clipped by 4 bases and J by 10 bases; unmatched bases: 12. As DNA, the CDR3 is TGCGCCAGCAGCCCCGGGTCGGGACAGGGGGCAAAGGAGCAGTTCTTC. It translates to CASSPGSGQGAKEQFF. Drawing the rest from reference TRBV5-1 and TRBJ2-1, the complete variable domain is KAGVTQTPRYLIKTRGQQVTLSCSPISGHRSVSWYQQTPGQGLQFLFEYFSETQRNKGNFPGRFSGRQFSNSRSEMNVSTLELGDSALYLCASSPGSGQGAKEQFFGPGTRLTVL.

This chain links TRBV11-2 with TRBJ1-1; TRBD1 matches at 7 bases. This CDR3 contains 14 residues. From germline, CDR1 is SGHAT and CDR2 FQNNGV. V trimming: 5 bases; J trimming: 2 bases; junction bases outside the gene matches: 5. CDR3 sequence (DNA): TGTGCCAGCAGCCCGGGGGACAGTAACACTGAAGCTTTCTTT. Protein product: CASSPGDSNTEAFF.

The table lists this clonotype with a few counts. The chain links TRBV5-4 to TRBJ1-2; D uncertain. There are 13 residues in the CDR3. The germline V gene encodes CDR1 SGHNT and CDR2 YYREEE (reference sequence). Trimming cost V 0 bases and J 3 bases, with 6 bases left between them. In nucleotides, the CDR3 is TGTGCCAGCAGCTTGGACAGCCACTATGGCTACACCTTC. It codes for CASSLDSHYGYTF.

This clonotype appeared a few times. This sequence joins TRBV28 and TRBJ1-5; a possible D gene is TRBD1 (6 bases). CDR3 length: 15 residues. V was shortened by 5 bases and J by 0 bases, with 11 bases between the two germline ends. Looked up from germline, CDR1 is MDHEN and CDR2 is SYDVKM. In DNA form, the CDR3 reads TGTGCCAGCAGTCCACAGGGATATAGCAATCAGCCCCAGCATTTT. The encoded protein is CASSPQGYSNQPQHF.

This clonotype was observed a few times. The chain has TRBV5-1 and TRBJ1-2; D gene ambiguous. Trimming stripped 4 bases from V and 7 bases from J, with 17 bases between. Germline V gene sequence: CDR1 SGHRS, CDR2 YFSETQ. There are 14 residues in the CDR3. As DNA, the CDR3 is TGCGCCAGCAGCCCATCTTTGGAAACGCCTGGCTACACCTTC. Translated: CASSPSLETPGYTF.

The sample holds a few counts of this clonotype. The V call is TRBV9, the J call TRBJ1-2; D unclear. The V end was cut by 1 base, the J end by 10 bases, with 8 bases between. The V gene's germline CDR1 is SGDLS and CDR2 YYNGEE. This CDR3 is built from 11 residues. As DNA, the CDR3 is TGTGCCAGCAGCGTAATGGGATTCTACACCTTC. Its protein is CASSVMGFYTF.

This clonotype was seen more than once but under ten times. V usage is TRBV14 and J usage is TRBJ1-2; D remains unclear. Germline V gives CDR1 SGHDN, CDR2 FVKESK. The CDR3 covers 13 residues. V lost 1 base and J 7 bases, leaving 10 bases between the germline ends. Written as DNA, the CDR3 is TGTGCCAGCAGCCAAGGAGCTGAGGGTGGCTACACCTTC. This encodes CASSQGAEGGYTF. The entire variable domain, with the rest obtained from reference TRBV14 and TRBJ1-2, is as follows: EAGVTQFPSHSVIEKGQTVTLRCDPISGHDNLYWYRRVMGKEIKFLLHFVKESKQDESGMPNNRFLAERTGGTYSTLKVQPAELEDSGVYFCASSQGAEGGYTFGSGTRLTVV.